This TCR beta chain originates from a study of T-cell reconstitution after alpha-beta-depleted transplantation in children. Study results and limitations: As was reported, about two months after transplant, alpha-beta T cells came from several hundred expanded graft clones. Elevated TCRbeta diversity at day 60 was traced, in some patients, to surviving recipient T cells and thymic progenitors. T cells produced anew were the main source of T-cell counts and diversity one year after transplant.

This clonotype has more than one count but fewer than ten. Its antigen is unidentified. Construction of the TCRbeta library involved unique molecular identifiers. Each CDR3 protein gets one entry after TCRdb re-called the PCR reads with MiXCR. The sample has some 830,000 distinct CDR3 sequences, approximately 15% seen once. CDR3 size: 20 residues. Germline lookup yields CDR1 KGHSH and CDR2 LQKENI. Trimming cost V 1 base and J 0 bases; bases outside gene matches: 12. The origin of this receptor is a male patient aged 10 to 17 who had a stem cell transplant for acute lymphoblastic leukemia, so the T cells may come from the graft donor. The sample was PBMCs, mostly from graft donor cells, taken 360 days after TCRalphabeta/CD19-depleted stem cell transplant. The chain is built from TRBV18 and TRBJ2-1; TRBD2 agrees at 10 bases. As DNA, the CDR3 is TGTGCCAGCTCACCACGGCTAGCGGGAGCGGGCCTTAGCTCCTACAATGAGCAGTTCTTC. It specifies CASSPRLAGAGLSSYNEQFF.